These T cell receptor beta chains were read from a single sample in a study of blood T cell repertoires in COVID-19. Assay: immunoSEQ multiplex PCR; the TCRdb copy retains only in-frame clones and omits some. The sample contains more than 200,000 clones, 81% of which appear only once. Sequencing was carried out using peripheral blood. The receptor set was obtained from a woman older than 75 with acute or convalescent COVID-19. Both conserved end residues are part of each CDR3. The D gene is left open where the match is weak.

v_call	d_call	j_call	cdr3_aa	cdr3_nt
TRBV24-1	TRBD2	TRBJ2-7	CATSDSSGKSYEQYF	TGTGCCACCAGTGATTCTAGCGGGAAATCCTACGAGCAGTACTTC
TRBV7-9	-	TRBJ1-3	CASSFQGPSPSGNTIYF	TGTGCCAGCAGCTTCCAGGGGCCTTCTCCCTCTGGAAACACCATATATTTT
TRBV19	-	TRBJ2-7	CASSMERASGEQYF	TGTGCCAGTAGTATGGAGAGGGCCTCGGGCGAGCAGTACTTC
TRBV3-1/TRBV3-2	-	TRBJ2-4	CASSPTMGHIQYF	TGTGCCAGCAGCCCAACCATGGGCCACATTCAGTACTTC
TRBV4-2	TRBD1	TRBJ2-6	CASSNGAGGAGANVLTF	TGTGCCAGCAGCAATGGGGCAGGGGGAGCTGGGGCCAACGTCCTGACTTTC
TRBV7-9	-	TRBJ1-4	CASSSRAGWNEKLFF	TGTGCCAGCAGCTCCCGCGCAGGCTGGAATGAAAAACTGTTTTTT
TRBV7-2	-	TRBJ2-2	CASSLAVRGNTGELFF	TGTGCCAGCAGCTTAGCGGTCAGGGGTAACACCGGGGAGCTGTTTTTT
TRBV2	TRBD2	TRBJ2-5	CASSAGGGLQETQYF	TGTGCCAGCAGTGCGGGCGGGGGGCTTCAAGAGACCCAGTACTTC
TRBV5-6	-	TRBJ1-4	CASSLLVADNEKLFF	TGTGCCAGCAGCTTGCTGGTAGCTGATAATGAAAAACTGTTTTTT
TRBV18	-	TRBJ1-6	CASSGLGIGDSPLHF	TGTGCCAGCTCAGGACTGGGGATTGGAGATTCACCCCTCCACTTT
TRBV29-1	-	TRBJ2-7	CSVSREVDEQYF	TGCAGCGTTTCGAGGGAGGTGGACGAGCAGTACTTC
TRBV12-5	TRBD1	TRBJ2-5	CASGLGRTGGPQETQYF	TGTGCTAGTGGTTTGGGCCGCACAGGGGGACCTCAAGAGACCCAGTACTTC
TRBV12-5	-	TRBJ1-3	CASGLGRGLDGNTIYF	TGTGCTAGTGGTTTGGGTAGGGGTCTCGATGGAAACACCATATATTTT
TRBV6-1	-	TRBJ2-3	CASSVGGTDTQYF	TGTGCCAGCAGTGTCGGGGGCACAGATACGCAGTATTTT